The rows below give T cell receptor beta chains drawn from one sample of a study of cytomegalovirus exposure and HLA in healthy donors. TCRdb's table, derived via immunoSEQ multiplex PCR, lists solely in-frame clones and lacks some. The profile shows about 36,000 clones, roughly three quarters of them singletons. The specimen was PBMCs. The receptors derive from a man aged 30 to 45 in good health and CMV-seronegative. CDR3s include the opening cysteine and the closing phenylalanine or tryptophan. The D gene is left open where the match is weak. The listing skips clone size in some rows; elsewhere it reads once, few, many or a size class.

j_call v_call clone_size d_call cdr3_nt cdr3_aa
TRBJ2-1 TRBV2 . TRBD2 TGTGCCAGCAGGCTTAGAGCGGGAGCTGCTGGCAATGAGCAGTTCTTC CASRLRAGAAGNEQFF
TRBJ1-5 TRBV7-9 . . TGTGCCAGCAGTCTAGGTGACAGCAATTATCAGCCCCAGCATTTT CASSLGDSNYQPQHF
TRBJ1-1 TRBV4-1 few TRBD1 TGCGCCAGCAGCCGAAGGGACAGGCGGGAACAACAAGCTTTCTTT CASSRRDRREQQAFF
TRBJ1-6 TRBV27 . . TGTGCCACACAAGCGGCGAGCTCCTATAATTCACCCCTCCACTTT CATQAASSYNSPLHF
TRBJ2-3 TRBV7-6 few TRBD2 TGTGCCAGCAGCCCGGGGCTAGCGGCGGTTACGCAGTATTTT CASSPGLAAVTQYF
TRBJ1-1 TRBV10-3 . TRBD1 TGTGCCATCAGTGATGGGACAGGGGCCACTGAAGCTTTCTTT CAISDGTGATEAFF
TRBJ2-7 TRBV29-1 once TRBD1 TGCAGCGTTGAAGATAGGACAGGGGCGTGGAGCGAGCAGTACTTC CSVEDRTGAWSEQYF
TRBJ2-5 TRBV7-2 few . TGTGCCAGCAGCTTAGGTTCGGAGGGATTCGGGGAGACCCAGTACTTC CASSLGSEGFGETQYF
TRBJ2-3 TRBV19 few TRBD2 TGTGCCAGTAGTCGGCGGACCCCGGGACTAGCGGGGGTCACAGATACGCAGTATTTT CASSRRTPGLAGVTDTQYF
TRBJ2-7 TRBV4-1 . TRBD1 TGCGCCAGCAGCCAAGATCCTACAGGGGGGTACTCCGAGCAGTACTTC CASSQDPTGGYSEQYF
TRBJ2-2 TRBV19 . . TGTGCCAGTAGTTTATCAGGGCCCGGGGAGCTGTTTTTT CASSLSGPGELFF
TRBJ2-1 TRBV14 . . TGTGCCAGCAGCCTTCGCCAGGGCGTCCCCTACAATGAGCAGTTCTTC CASSLRQGVPYNEQFF
TRBJ2-3 TRBV29-1 few . TGCAGCGTTGAATCCAACACAGATACGCAGTATTTT CSVESNTDTQYF
TRBJ1-5 TRBV15 . . TGTGCCACCAGCAAAGGAGGGACCAATCAGCCCCAGCATTTT CATSKGGTNQPQHF
TRBJ1-1 TRBV5-1 . TRBD1 TGCGCCAGCAGCTCGGACAGGGGCGGAACTGAAGCTTTCTTT CASSSDRGGTEAFF
TRBJ2-2 TRBV6-7 medium-sized . TGTGCCAGCAGTTACGAGTTGGCAGGTAATCGTAAAAACACCGGGGAGCTGTTTTTT CASSYELAGNRKNTGELFF
TRBJ2-2 TRBV6-5 . . TGTGCCAGCAACCCCGATATGAGGGCCGGGGAGCTGTTTTTT CASNPDMRAGELFF
TRBJ2-7 TRBV10-3 once TRBD1 TGTGCCATCAAGTCGGGACAGGGTTTCGAGGAGCAGTACTTC CAIKSGQGFEEQYF